This TCR beta chain appears in the sequencing data of a study of T cell responses to AZD1222 COVID-19 vaccine. The ends lost 7 bases at V and 0 bases at J; junction bases unmatched: 0. The CDR3 is 13 residues long. Germline-derived CDR1 and CDR2 are ENHRY and SYGVKD. Here immunoSEQ multiplex PCR was the method, and the copy in TCRdb shows in-frame clones only, minus some. The sample has roughly 120,000 clones; 70% to 90% are singletons. Of note for this clone: Its antigen is still unknown.

Study-wide points: Possibly, clonal diversity was underestimated; donors were largely white British and included more females. Vaccine-associated CD4 TCRs spanned spike, dominant at 160-218 and 743-854. Spike-specific TCR breadth rose after two AZD1222 doses, and depth rose as well.

The material was peripheral blood, obtained 28 days after the second AZD1222 dose. This TCR derives from an adult who received the AZD1222 COVID-19 vaccine. The V and J genes are TRBV10-3 and TRBJ2-3; TRBD2 aligns across 8 bases. CDR3 nucleotides: TGTGCCATCACTAGCGGGAGCACAGATACGCAGTATTTT. Its translation is CAITSGSTDTQYF.